The 21 T cell receptor beta chains reported below all come from one sample, sequenced in a study of PD-L1 blockade in urothelial cancer. Time point denoted: peripheral blood 6 weeks after treatment start. Produced via immunoSEQ multiplex PCR; TCRdb's table is partial and in-frame only. This table holds under 60,000 clones, about 90% found once. The source material was PBMCs, sampled around atezolizumab (anti-PD-L1) treatment. These TCRs come from a man aged 55 to 69 with urothelial cancer.

V is TRBV6-4 and J is TRBJ1-5; 10 bases are a match to TRBD1. CDR3 length equals 16 residues. The V and J ends lost 8 bases and 1 base, in that order; junction bases with no gene match: 8. The germline CDR1 and CDR2 sequences are MRHNA and SNTAGT. The CDR3 is CASCRDRGRSNQPQHF. Here the CDR3 DNA reads TGTGCCAGCTGCCGGGACAGGGGTAGGAGCAATCAGCCCCAGCATTTT.

The genes are TRBV7-9 and TRBJ2-1; the D is unclear. Germline loops: CDR1 SEHNR, CDR2 FQNEAQ (reference sequence). There are 15 residues in the CDR3. V was pared by 3 bases and J by 1 base, with 10 bases between. CDR3 in amino acids: CASSFVYLSYNEQFF. The CDR3 bases are TGTGCCAGCAGCTTTGTGTATCTATCCTACAATGAGCAGTTCTTC.

The chain uses TRBV7-2 and TRBJ2-2; 7 positions match TRBD2. Looked up from germline, CDR1 is SGHTA and CDR2 is FQGNSA. V was pared by 6 bases and J by 1 base, with 8 bases of the junction left unmatched. CDR3 length equals 16 residues. CDR3 nucleotides: TGTGCCAGCAGGGTAGCGGGTTTCCGGAACACCGGGGAGCTGTTTTTT. This encodes CASRVAGFRNTGELFF.

The table lists this clone with a count of one. J is TRBJ2-7 and V is TRBV2; no definite D call. The CDR3 loop spans 14 amino acids. Between the trimmed V and J ends, which lost 5 bases and 6 bases, there was a span of 17 bases. Germline V gives CDR1 SNHLY, CDR2 FYNNEI. CDR3 DNA: TGTGCCAGCAGTCCCCCGGGTCCCCCGGTCGAGCAGTACTTC. Protein: CASSPPGPPVEQYF. The entire variable domain, with the rest obtained from reference TRBV2 and TRBJ2-7, is as follows: EPEVTQTPSHQVTQMGQEVILRCVPISNHLYFYWYRQILGQKVEFLVSFYNNEISEKSEIFDDQFSVERPDGSNFTLKIRSTKLEDSAMYFCASSPPGPPVEQYFGPGTRLTVT.

This chain joins TRBV7-2 and TRBJ1-4, with 11 positions matching TRBD1. The CDR3 spans 15 residues. V lost 3 bases, J lost 8 bases, and 5 bases stayed unmatched. The germline V gene encodes CDR1 SGHTA and CDR2 FQGNSA. The CDR3 sequence is CASSLGQGVVEKLFF. DNA of the CDR3: TGTGCCAGCAGCTTGGGACAGGGGGTTGTAGAAAAACTGTTTTTT.

The V and J genes are TRBV7-8 and TRBJ2-5, with a weak D call TRBD2 (6 bases). Germline V gene lookup returns CDR1 SGHVS and CDR2 FQNEAQ. The CDR3 is 13 amino acids. V lost 5 bases, J lost 5 bases, and 12 bases lay in between. The CDR3, as DNA: TGTGCCAGCAGCACTAGCAATCAGGAGACCCAGTACTTC. It yields the protein CASSTSNQETQYF.

The V call is TRBV6-1, the J call TRBJ1-5; 7 nucleotides match TRBD1. Germline-derived CDR1 and CDR2 are MNHNS and SASEGT. The length of the CDR3 is 16 residues. Trimming took 2 bases from V and 0 from J; bases not matched to a gene: 4. The CDR3 here is CASSEYWTGSNQPQHF. The CDR3 DNA reads as TGTGCCAGCAGTGAATACTGGACAGGTAGCAATCAGCCCCAGCATTTT.

The chain combines TRBV5-1 with TRBJ1-4; no reliable D call. The V gene's germline CDR1 is SGHRS and CDR2 YFSETQ. Trimming took off 5 bases at V and 0 bases at J, with 14 bases between the two ends. The CDR3 has 16 amino acids. CDR3 protein: CASSRRSGATNEKLFF. The DNA of the CDR3 is TGCGCCAGCAGTCGCAGGTCCGGGGCAACTAATGAAAAACTGTTTTTT. The whole variable domain, remainder taken from reference TRBV5-1 and TRBJ1-4, is KAGVTQTPRYLIKTRGQQVTLSCSPISGHRSVSWYQQTPGQGLQFLFEYFSETQRNKGNFPGRFSGRQFSNSRSEMNVSTLELGDSALYLCASSRRSGATNEKLFFGSGTQLSVL.

The chain recombines TRBV19 with TRBJ2-3; 13 bases agree with TRBD2. V was clipped by 5 bases and J by 4 bases; unmatched bases: 6. CDR1 is LNHDA, CDR2 SQIVND, per germline (reference sequence). CDR3 size: 16 residues. CDR3 DNA sequence: TGTGCCAGTAGTCAACTAGCGGGGGGGCCCTCAGATACGCAGTATTTT. Its protein is CASSQLAGGPSDTQYF.

The J gene is TRBJ1-2, the V gene TRBV9; the match to TRBD1 covers 8 bases. The junction had 7 bases not matched to a gene; V was cut back by 4 bases and J by 2 bases. This CDR3 has 15 amino acids. Germline lookup yields CDR1 SGDLS and CDR2 YYNGEE. The CDR3 DNA reads as TGTGCCAGCAGCACAAACAGGGGGGCGAACTATGGCTACACCTTC. Translation gives CASSTNRGANYGYTF.

The gene calls are TRBV30 and TRBJ2-7; 7 bases agree with TRBD1. The CDR3 runs 17 residues. Germline CDR1 GTSNPN, CDR2 SVGIG (reference sequence). V dropped 0 bases and J dropped 4; count of bases not matched to a gene: 15. The CDR3: CAWSVYLRVRGKYEQYF. CDR3 nucleotide sequence: TGTGCCTGGAGTGTATATTTACGGGTCAGGGGGAAATACGAGCAGTACTTC.

The rearrangement uses TRBV18 and TRBJ1-2; D possibly corresponds to TRBD1 (5 bases). This CDR3 region has 15 residues. Germline CDR1 and CDR2: KGHSH and LQKENI. Trimming stripped 3 bases from V and 1 base from J, with 12 bases between. DNA for the CDR3: TGTGCCAGCTCACCGAACTTACAGGATAACTATGGCTACACCTTC. Translation: CASSPNLQDNYGYTF.

This chain joins TRBV4-3 and TRBJ1-5; 8 bases match TRBD1. Germline V CDR1 and CDR2: LGHNA, YSLEER. With 4 bases clipped from V and 11 bases from J, the junction kept 10 bases outside the gene matches. This CDR3 is 14 amino acids long. As DNA, the CDR3 is TGCGCCAGCAGCCGAGGACAGGGAGATGGGGCCCAGCATTTT. It is translated as CASSRGQGDGAQHF.

The chain couples TRBV21-1 to TRBJ2-7; the D segment call TRBD1 is taken from the table without a DNA check. TRBV21-1 is labeled a pseudogene. The CDR3 extends over 14 amino acids. The CDR3, as DNA: TGTGCCAGCTGGACCCGACAGGGGAGCGACGAGCAGTACTTC. As protein: CASWTRQGSDEQYF.

This clone appeared a few times. This chain links TRBV7-2 with TRBJ1-6, with 11 nucleotides matching TRBD1. V shed 5 bases and J 9 bases; nucleotides not matched to a gene: 6. CDR3 size: 15 residues. CDR1 is SGHTA and CDR2 is FQGNSA in the germline V gene. The DNA for the CDR3 is TGTGCCAGCAGCCGAACCGGACAGGGGGCTTCACCCCTCCACTTT. It yields the protein CASSRTGQGASPLHF.

The rearrangement uses TRBV4-1 and TRBJ1-6, with D perhaps matching TRBD1 (6 bases). V gave up 4 bases and J gave up 8 bases, with 24 bases separating them. Germline assignment: CDR1 MGHRA and CDR2 YSYEKL. CDR3 length: 18 amino acids. For the CDR3, the DNA is TGCGCCAGCAGCCGTCGAGGGGGAGGGCCAGGGGACGATTCACCCCTCCACTTT. Translated: CASSRRGGGPGDDSPLHF.

Only one count was recorded for this clone. The chain is built from TRBV29-1 and TRBJ1-2; TRBD1 matches at 10 bases. Trimming cost V 6 bases and J 3 bases; bases outside gene matches: 7. The CDR3 is 14 amino acids. Per the germline V gene, CDR1 is SQVTM and CDR2 is ANQGSEA. CDR3 DNA: TGCAGCGTGCCCCAGACAGGGGGCTACTATGGCTACACCTTC. Encoded protein: CSVPQTGGYYGYTF.

The V gene is TRBV10-3, the J gene TRBJ1-5, with a possible D match to TRBD1 (5 bases). Germline lookup yields CDR1 ENHRY and CDR2 SYGVKD. CDR3 length equals 14 residues. V was trimmed by 2 bases and J by 3 bases, leaving 8 bases between them. The CDR3 bases are TGTGCCATCAGTGAGCAGGGATACAATCAGCCCCAGCATTTT. This translates into CAISEQGYNQPQHF.

The V gene is TRBV11-2, the J gene TRBJ2-1, with 11 bases identical to TRBD1. The CDR3 is made up of 17 amino acids. The J segment lost 6 bases and the V segment lost 1 base, leaving 8 bases of the junction unmatched. Germline loops: CDR1 SGHAT, CDR2 FQNNGV. CDR3 residues: CASSLASTGTGGNEQFF. The CDR3 nucleotides are TGTGCCAGCAGCTTAGCCAGTACTGGGACAGGGGGCAATGAGCAGTTCTTC.

This clone was seen only a few times. The rearrangement links TRBV2 to TRBJ1-3; a weak D match, TRBD1 (6 bases). The CDR3 loop spans 16 amino acids. Looked up from germline, CDR1 is SNHLY and CDR2 is FYNNEI. Deletions cut 2 bases from V and 2 bases from J, with 13 bases between. In DNA, the CDR3 is TGTGCCAGCAGTGAAACCCTGCCAGGGGCTGGAAACACCATATATTTT. This translates into CASSETLPGAGNTIYF.

The rearrangement joins TRBV19 to TRBJ2-1, with 11 bases fitting TRBD1. CDR3 length: 16 residues. Germline values: CDR1 LNHDA, CDR2 SQIVND (reference sequence). The junction had 10 bases not matched to a gene; V was cut back by 4 bases and J by 8 bases. The DNA for the CDR3 is TGTGCCAGTAGTAGGGGTGGGGACAGGGGGAGTTATGAGCAGTTCTTC. The encoded protein is CASSRGGDRGSYEQFF.